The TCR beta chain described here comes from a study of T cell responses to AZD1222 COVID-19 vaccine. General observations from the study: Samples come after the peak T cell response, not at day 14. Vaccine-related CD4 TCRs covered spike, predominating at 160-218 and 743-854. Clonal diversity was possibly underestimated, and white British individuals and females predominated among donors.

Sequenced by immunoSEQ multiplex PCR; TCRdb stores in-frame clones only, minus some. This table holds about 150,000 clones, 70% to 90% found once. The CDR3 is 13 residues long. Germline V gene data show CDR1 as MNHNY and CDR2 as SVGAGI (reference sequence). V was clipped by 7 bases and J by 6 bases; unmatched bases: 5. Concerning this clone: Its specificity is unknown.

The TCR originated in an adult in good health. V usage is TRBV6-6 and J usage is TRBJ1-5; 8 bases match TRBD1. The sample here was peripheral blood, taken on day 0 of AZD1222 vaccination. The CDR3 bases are TGTGCCAGCAAAACAGGGGGTTTTCAGCCCCAGCATTTT. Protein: CASKTGGFQPQHF.